The rows below give T cell receptor beta chains drawn from one sample of a study of cytotoxic CD8 clonotypes in ibrutinib-treated CLL. Only in-frame clones appear in the TCRdb table, and some are missing; sequencing was by immunoSEQ multiplex PCR. The profile shows tens of thousands of clones, 70% to 90% of them singletons. The sample here was PBMCs, taken before ibrutinib treatment. The source of these receptors is a human donor with chronic lymphocytic leukemia. The CDR3 runs from the conserved cysteine through the conserved F or W. The D gene is left open where the match is weak. Clone size is shown for a subset of rows, as once, few, many or a class of expanded clone.

d_call j_call clone_size v_call cdr3_nt cdr3_aa
TRBD2 TRBJ2-1 once TRBV6-6 TGTGCCAGCAGTCACGGGACTAGCGGGACCGATGAGCAGTTCTTC CASSHGTSGTDEQFF
. TRBJ2-7 few TRBV6-5 TGTGCCAGCAGTTACTCTGGGGGGACCTACGAGCAGTACTTC CASSYSGGTYEQYF
. TRBJ1-5 . TRBV7-9 TGTGCCAGCAGCTTAGTTATGTCCCGGGGAGGAAGCAATCAGCCCCAGCATTTT CASSLVMSRGGSNQPQHF
. TRBJ2-2 . TRBV5-6 TGTGCCAGCAGCCGGCCGGGACTTAACACCGGGGAGCTGTTTTTT CASSRPGLNTGELFF
. TRBJ2-7 few TRBV4-1 TGCGCCAGCAGCCAAAGGCTCGGGGAGCAGTACTTC CASSQRLGEQYF
. TRBJ2-3 once TRBV25-1 TGTGCCAGCAGTGATCAACGGGTGTGGAGCACAGATACGCAGTATTTT CASSDQRVWSTDTQYF
. TRBJ2-1 . TRBV5-1 TGCGCCAGCAGCTCCCCTGGGGCGGGGCTGAACAATGAGCAGTTCTTC CASSSPGAGLNNEQFF
. TRBJ2-7 . TRBV29-1 TGCAGCGCCTGGACAGACCTTTCCTACGAGCAGTACTTC CSAWTDLSYEQYF
TRBD2 TRBJ2-2 few TRBV7-2 TGTGCCAGCAGCTCTCCTGGACTAGCGGGGGGGGAGCTGTTTTTT CASSSPGLAGGELFF
. TRBJ1-2 . TRBV10-1 TGCGCCAGCAGTGAGTCTACGAGCTATGGCTACACCTTC CASSESTSYGYTF
. TRBJ2-7 . TRBV29-1 TGCAGCGTTTCCCGGGGGGGACAGGGCACGTCCGAGCAGTACTTC CSVSRGGQGTSEQYF
. TRBJ2-3 few TRBV16 TGTGCCAGCAGCCAATCCCTGCAGGGCGCAGATACGCAGTATTTT CASSQSLQGADTQYF
. TRBJ1-1 . TRBV6-4 TGTGCCAGCACGGACACTGAAGCTTTCTTT CASTDTEAFF
TRBD1 TRBJ2-7 . TRBV5-1 TGCGCCAGCAGCTCACCTGGGACAGCGACCTCCTACGAGCAGTACTTC CASSSPGTATSYEQYF
TRBD2 TRBJ2-7 few TRBV4-2 TGTGCCAGCAGCCAAGCGGGTGTGGCGGGAGGGCCCGAGCAGTACTTC CASSQAGVAGGPEQYF
TRBD2 TRBJ2-4 . TRBV11-2 TGTGCCAGCAGCCACGGGGGGATAGCCAAAAACATTCAGTACTTC CASSHGGIAKNIQYF
. TRBJ2-1 . TRBV28 TGTGCCAGCAGTTTACCTCGGGACGCCCAGTTATACAATGAGCAGTTCTTC CASSLPRDAQLYNEQFF
. TRBJ2-2 once TRBV28 TGTGCCAGCAGTCAAGGACAGAGAAACACCGGGGAGCTGTTTTTT CASSQGQRNTGELFF
TRBD1 TRBJ2-7 . TRBV12-5 TGTGCTAGTGGCCCTGATACAGGGGCAGAGCAGTACTTC CASGPDTGAEQYF
TRBD2 TRBJ2-2 . TRBV4-2 TGTGCCAGCAGCCAAGCTGGTAGCGGGAATCGTTTTGGCGGGGAGCTGTTTTTT CASSQAGSGNRFGGELFF
. TRBJ2-3 once TRBV27 TGTGCCAGCAGTTCCCCCGGGCTAGCAGATACGCAGTATTTT CASSSPGLADTQYF
. TRBJ2-5 . TRBV7-8 TGTGCCAGCAGCTTAGCGCTTCGGAGGTCACAAGAGACCCAGTACTTC CASSLALRRSQETQYF
TRBD1 TRBJ2-7 once TRBV14 TGTGCCAGCAGTCAACGGACAGGGGTATTTTACGAGCAGTACTTC CASSQRTGVFYEQYF
. TRBJ1-2 . TRBV4-1 TGCGCCAGCAGCCAAGTCGTAGTAACAGAGGGAGGCTACACCTTC CASSQVVVTEGGYTF
TRBD1 TRBJ1-4 . TRBV27 TGTGCCAGCAGGGTTTTAGGGACAGGGAGCGAAAAACTGTTTTTT CASRVLGTGSEKLFF
TRBD1 TRBJ2-7 . TRBV4-1 TGCGCCAGCAGCCAAGATCCCCGACAGGGGGCGAGGGAGCAGTACTTC CASSQDPRQGAREQYF
. TRBJ2-1 . TRBV11-3 TGTGCCAGCAGCTTTAGGGACGGTTCCTACAATGAGCAGTTCTTC CASSFRDGSYNEQFF
TRBD1 TRBJ1-2 . TRBV27 TGTGCCAGCAGTTGGTCCGGGACAGATTATGGCTACACCTTC CASSWSGTDYGYTF
TRBD1 TRBJ2-7 . TRBV19 TGTGCCACTTCGGACAGGTCCTACGAGCAGTACTTC CATSDRSYEQYF
. TRBJ2-2 . TRBV23-1 TGCGCCAGTCCGGGCGGGGTTCGGGCCGGGGAGCTGTTTTTT CASPGGVRAGELFF
TRBD1 TRBJ2-1 . TRBV5-6 TGTGCCAGCAGCTTGTGGACAGGGGGCAATGAGCAGTTCTTC CASSLWTGGNEQFF
. TRBJ1-5 . TRBV6-6 TGTGCCAGCAACAAAGCTCGGGGTGGCAATCAGCCCCAGCATTTT CASNKARGGNQPQHF